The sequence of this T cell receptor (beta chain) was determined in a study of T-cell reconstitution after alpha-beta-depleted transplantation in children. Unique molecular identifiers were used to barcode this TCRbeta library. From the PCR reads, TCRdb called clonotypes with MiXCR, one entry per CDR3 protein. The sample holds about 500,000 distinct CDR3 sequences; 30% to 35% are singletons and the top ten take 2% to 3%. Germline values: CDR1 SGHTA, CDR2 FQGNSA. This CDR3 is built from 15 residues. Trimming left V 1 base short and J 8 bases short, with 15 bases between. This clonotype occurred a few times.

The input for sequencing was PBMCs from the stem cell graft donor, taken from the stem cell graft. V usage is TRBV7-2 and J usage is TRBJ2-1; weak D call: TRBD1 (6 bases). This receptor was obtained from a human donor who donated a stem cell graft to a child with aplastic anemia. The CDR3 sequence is CASSLVQGGSDEQFF. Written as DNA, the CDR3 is TGTGCCAGCAGCTTAGTACAGGGCGGGTCGGATGAGCAGTTCTTC.